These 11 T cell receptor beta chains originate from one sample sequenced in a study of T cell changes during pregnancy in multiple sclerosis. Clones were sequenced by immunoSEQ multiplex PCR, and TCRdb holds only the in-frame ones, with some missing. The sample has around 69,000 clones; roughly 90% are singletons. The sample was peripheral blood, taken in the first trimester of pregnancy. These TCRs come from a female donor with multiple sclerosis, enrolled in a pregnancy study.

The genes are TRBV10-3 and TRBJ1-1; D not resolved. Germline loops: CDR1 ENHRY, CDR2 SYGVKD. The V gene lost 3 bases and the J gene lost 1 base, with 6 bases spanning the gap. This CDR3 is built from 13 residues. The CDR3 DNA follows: TGTGCCATCAGTGATGGGAGGAACACTGAAGCTTTCTTT. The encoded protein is CAISDGRNTEAFF.

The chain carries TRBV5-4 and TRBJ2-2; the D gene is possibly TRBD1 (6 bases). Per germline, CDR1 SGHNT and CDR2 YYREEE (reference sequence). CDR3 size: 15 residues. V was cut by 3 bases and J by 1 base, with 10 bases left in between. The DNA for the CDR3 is TGTGCCAGCAGCTCTCGACAGGAGAACACCGGGGAGCTGTTTTTT. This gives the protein CASSSRQENTGELFF.

CDR3 nucleotide sequence: TGTGCCAGCAGCGTTACTAGCGGGAGCGGAGGATCTACGCAGTATTTT. This sequence encodes CASSVTSGSGGSTQYF. The chain recombines TRBV9 with TRBJ2-3; 11 bases are shared with TRBD2. In germline, CDR1 is SGDLS, CDR2 YYNGEE. V lost 2 bases, J lost 8 bases, and 10 bases stayed unmatched. The CDR3 totals 16 residues.

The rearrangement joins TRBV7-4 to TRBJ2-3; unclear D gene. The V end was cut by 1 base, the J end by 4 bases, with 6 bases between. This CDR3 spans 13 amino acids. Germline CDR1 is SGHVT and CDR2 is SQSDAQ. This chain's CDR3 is CASSLVEADTQYF. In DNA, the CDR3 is TGTGCCAGCAGCTTAGTAGAGGCAGATACGCAGTATTTT.

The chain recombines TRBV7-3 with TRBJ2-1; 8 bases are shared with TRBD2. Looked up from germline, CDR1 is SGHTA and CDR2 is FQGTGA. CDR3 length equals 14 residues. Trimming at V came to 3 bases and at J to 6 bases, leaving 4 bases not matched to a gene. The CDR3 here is CASSLSGSGNEQFF. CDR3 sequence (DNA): TGTGCCAGCAGCTTGAGCGGGAGTGGCAATGAGCAGTTCTTC.

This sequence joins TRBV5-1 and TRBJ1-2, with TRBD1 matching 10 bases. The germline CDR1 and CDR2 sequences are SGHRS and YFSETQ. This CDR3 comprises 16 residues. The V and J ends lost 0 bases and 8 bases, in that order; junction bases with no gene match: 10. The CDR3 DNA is TGCGCCAGCAGCTTGGGCCTCGGACAGGGGGGTATGGGCTACACCTTC. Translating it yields CASSLGLGQGGMGYTF.

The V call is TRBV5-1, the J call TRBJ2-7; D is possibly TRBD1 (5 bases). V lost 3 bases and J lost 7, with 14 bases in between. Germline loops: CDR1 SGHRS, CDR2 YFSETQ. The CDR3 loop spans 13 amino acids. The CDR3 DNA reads TGCGCCAGCAGCTCCACTCAGGGTCATGAGCAGTACTTC. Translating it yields CASSSTQGHEQYF.

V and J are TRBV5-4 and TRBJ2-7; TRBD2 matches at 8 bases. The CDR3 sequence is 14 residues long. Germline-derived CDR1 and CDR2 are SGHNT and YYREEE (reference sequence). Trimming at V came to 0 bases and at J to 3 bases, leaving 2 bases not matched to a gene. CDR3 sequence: CASSLELAGYEQYF. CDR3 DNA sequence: TGTGCCAGCAGCTTGGAGCTAGCGGGCTACGAGCAGTACTTC.

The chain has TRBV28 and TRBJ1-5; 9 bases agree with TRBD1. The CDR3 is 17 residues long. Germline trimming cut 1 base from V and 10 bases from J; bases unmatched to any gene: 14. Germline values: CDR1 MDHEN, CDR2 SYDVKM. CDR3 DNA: TGTGCCAGCAGTTTATCCTGGGGGAGGGACAGGGAGGAACCCCAGCATTTT. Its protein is CASSLSWGRDREEPQHF.

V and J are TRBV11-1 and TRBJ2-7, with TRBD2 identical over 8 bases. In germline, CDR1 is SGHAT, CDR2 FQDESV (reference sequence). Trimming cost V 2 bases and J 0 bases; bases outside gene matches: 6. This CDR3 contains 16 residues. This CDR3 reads CASSLLGGLDSYEQYF. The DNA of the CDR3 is TGTGCCAGCAGCTTACTGGGGGGACTAGACTCCTACGAGCAGTACTTC.

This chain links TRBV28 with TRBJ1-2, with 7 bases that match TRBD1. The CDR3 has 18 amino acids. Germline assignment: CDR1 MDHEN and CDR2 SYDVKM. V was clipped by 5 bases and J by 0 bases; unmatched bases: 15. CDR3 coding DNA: TGTGCCAGCAGTATGATTAGGGGGCGCTTAACTGCTAACTATGGCTACACCTTC. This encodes CASSMIRGRLTANYGYTF.